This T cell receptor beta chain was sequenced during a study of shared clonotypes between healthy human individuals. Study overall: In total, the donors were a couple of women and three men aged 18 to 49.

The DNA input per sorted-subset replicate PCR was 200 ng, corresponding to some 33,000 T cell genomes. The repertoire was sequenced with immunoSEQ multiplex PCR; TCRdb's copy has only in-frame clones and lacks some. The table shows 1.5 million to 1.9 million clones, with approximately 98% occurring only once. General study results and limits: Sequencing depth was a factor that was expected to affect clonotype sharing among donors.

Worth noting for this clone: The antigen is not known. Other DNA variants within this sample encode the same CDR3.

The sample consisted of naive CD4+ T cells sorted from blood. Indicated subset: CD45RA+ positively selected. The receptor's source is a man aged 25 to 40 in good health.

The CDR3 loop reads CASSVGSGVPYEQYF. DNA of the CDR3: TGTGCCAGCAGCGTAGGGTCTGGGGTCCCCTACGAGCAGTACTTC. The J gene is TRBJ2-7, the V gene TRBV9; D remains ambiguous. From germline, CDR1 is SGDLS and CDR2 YYNGEE. This CDR3 is 15 amino acids long. Trimming removed 0 bases from V and 2 bases from J, with 12 bases in between.